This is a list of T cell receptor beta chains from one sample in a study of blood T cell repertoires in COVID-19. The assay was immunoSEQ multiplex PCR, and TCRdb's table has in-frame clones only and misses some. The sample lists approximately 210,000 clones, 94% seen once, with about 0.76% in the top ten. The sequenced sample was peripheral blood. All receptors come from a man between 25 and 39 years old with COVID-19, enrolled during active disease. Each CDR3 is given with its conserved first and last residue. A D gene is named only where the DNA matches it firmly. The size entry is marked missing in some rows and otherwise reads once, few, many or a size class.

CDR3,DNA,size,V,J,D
CASSFVGAYEQYF,TGTGCCAGCAGTTTTGTGGGGGCATACGAGCAGTACTTC,NA,TRBV27,TRBJ2-7,NA
CASSPVGQGFRAEAFF,TGTGCCAGCTCACCAGTGGGACAGGGGTTCCGCGCTGAAGCTTTCTTT,NA,TRBV18,TRBJ1-1,TRBD1
CASSLVRASSGNTIYF,TGTGCCAGCAGTCTAGTCAGGGCCAGCTCTGGAAACACCATATATTTT,NA,TRBV2,TRBJ1-3,NA
CASSLGESGPGNTIYF,TGCGCCAGCAGCTTGGGGGAAAGCGGCCCTGGAAACACCATATATTTT,NA,TRBV5-1,TRBJ1-3,NA
CASSVGLANEQYF,TGTGCCAGCAGCGTAGGGCTAGCCAACGAGCAGTACTTC,NA,TRBV12-3/TRBV12-4,TRBJ2-7,NA
CASSPGGPSSYNEQFF,TGTGCCAGCTCACCGGGGGGTCCTAGCTCCTACAATGAGCAGTTCTTC,NA,TRBV18,TRBJ2-1,NA
CASSLPTGVAGELFF,TGTGCCAGCAGCCTCCCGACAGGGGTGGCCGGGGAGCTGTTTTTT,few,TRBV7-9,TRBJ2-2,TRBD1
CASSLFRQGVNTEAFF,TGCGCCAGCAGCTTATTCCGACAGGGGGTAAACACTGAAGCTTTCTTT,once,TRBV5-1,TRBJ1-1,TRBD1
CASSLMSSDTQYF,TGTGCCAGCAGCTTGATGAGCTCGGATACGCAGTATTTT,once,TRBV5-4,TRBJ2-3,NA
CASSEGQGRPQHF,TGTGCCAGCAGCGAGGGACAGGGGAGGCCCCAGCATTTT,NA,TRBV7-9,TRBJ1-5,TRBD1
CASSQEQGAILDSPLHF,TGTGCCAGCAGCCAAGAGCAGGGGGCTATTTTGGATTCACCCCTCCACTTT,NA,TRBV3-1/TRBV3-2,TRBJ1-6,TRBD1
CASSLGRINEKLFF,TGTGCCAGCAGTTTAGGCAGGATTAATGAAAAACTGTTTTTT,NA,TRBV27,TRBJ1-4,NA
CASSRFGLSGDPTGQYF,TGTGCCAGCAGCCGATTCGGACTTAGCGGGGACCCGACCGGGCAGTACTTC,NA,TRBV6-6,TRBJ2-7,TRBD2
CASSLEGVTGELFF,TGTGCCAGCAGCTTAGAAGGGGTTACCGGGGAGCTGTTTTTT,NA,TRBV11-2,TRBJ2-2,NA
CASSLPAGRYNEQFF,TGCGCCAGCAGCTTGCCAGCGGGCCGATACAATGAGCAGTTCTTC,NA,TRBV5-1,TRBJ2-1,NA
CASRRSVYEQYF,TGTGCCAGCAGGCGTAGTGTCTACGAGCAGTACTTC,NA,TRBV2,TRBJ2-7,NA
CASSSWDTGNTIYF,TGTGCCAGTAGTTCCTGGGACACTGGAAACACCATATATTTT,NA,TRBV19,TRBJ1-3,NA
CASSDTGDGRYEQYF,TGTGCCAGCAGTGATACAGGGGACGGTCGGTACGAGCAGTACTTC,NA,TRBV2,TRBJ2-7,TRBD1
CASSGRTSGGAEDFDEQFF,TGTGCCAGCAGCGGCCGGACTAGCGGGGGGGCTGAGGATTTCGATGAGCAGTTCTTC,NA,TRBV9,TRBJ2-1,TRBD2
CASSLAASGGSPLHF,TGTGCCAGCAGCTTAGCCGCCAGTGGGGGGTCACCCCTCCACTTT,NA,TRBV11-2,TRBJ1-6,NA
CASSQESGAMNTEAFF,TGCGCCAGCAGCCAAGAATCTGGGGCGATGAACACTGAAGCTTTCTTT,NA,TRBV4-1,TRBJ1-1,NA
CASSPGTGGDGYTF,TGCGCCAGCAGCCCTGGGACAGGGGGTGATGGCTACACCTTC,NA,TRBV5-1,TRBJ1-2,TRBD1
CASSAGGVGNQPQHF,TGTGCCAGCAGCGCCGGAGGGGTGGGCAATCAGCCCCAGCATTTT,once,TRBV9,TRBJ1-5,NA
CASSLSPADDETQYF,TGTGCCAGCAGCTTATCCCCCGCGGATGATGAGACCCAGTACTTC,NA,TRBV7-3,TRBJ2-5,NA
CASTAGGYTF,TGTGCCAGCACCGCGGGGGGCTACACCTTC,NA,TRBV7-9,TRBJ1-2,NA
CASSFGDEQYF,TGTGCCAGCAGTTTCGGGGACGAGCAGTACTTC,NA,TRBV12-3/TRBV12-4,TRBJ2-7,NA
CASSLLGLDGYTF,TGCGCCAGCAGCTTGCTAGGTCTCGATGGCTACACCTTC,NA,TRBV5-1,TRBJ1-2,NA